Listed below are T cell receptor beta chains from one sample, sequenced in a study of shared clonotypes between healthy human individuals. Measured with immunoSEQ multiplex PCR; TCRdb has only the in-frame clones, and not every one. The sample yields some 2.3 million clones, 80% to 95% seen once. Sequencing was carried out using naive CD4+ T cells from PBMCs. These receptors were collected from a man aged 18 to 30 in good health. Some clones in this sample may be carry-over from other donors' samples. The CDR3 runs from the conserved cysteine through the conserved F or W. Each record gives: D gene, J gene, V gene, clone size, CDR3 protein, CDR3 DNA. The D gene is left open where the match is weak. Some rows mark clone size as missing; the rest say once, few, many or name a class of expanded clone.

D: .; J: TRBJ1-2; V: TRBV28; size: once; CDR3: CASSLAPPKEAYTF; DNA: TGTGCCAGCAGTTTGGCCCCTCCGAAGGAAGCCTACACCTTC
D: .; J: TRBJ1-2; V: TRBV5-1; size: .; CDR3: CASLNGYTF; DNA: TGCGCCAGCTTGAATGGCTACACCTTC
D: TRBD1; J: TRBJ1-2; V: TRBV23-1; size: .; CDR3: CASTQRDRAVTYGYTF; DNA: TGCGCCAGCACTCAGCGAGACAGGGCGGTTACTTATGGCTACACCTTC
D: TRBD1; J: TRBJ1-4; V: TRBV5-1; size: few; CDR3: CASSSGQINEKLFF; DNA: TGCGCCAGCAGCTCGGGACAGATTAATGAAAAACTGTTTTTT
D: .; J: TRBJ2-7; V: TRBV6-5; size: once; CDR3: CASSYYVGVSYEQYF; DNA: TGTGCCAGCAGTTACTATGTGGGAGTCTCCTACGAGCAGTACTTC
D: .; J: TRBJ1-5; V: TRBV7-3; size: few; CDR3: CASPGTDSNQPQHF; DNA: TGTGCCAGTCCCGGGACGGATAGCAATCAGCCCCAGCATTTT
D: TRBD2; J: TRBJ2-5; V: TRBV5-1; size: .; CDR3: CASSLRLAGVGETQYF; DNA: TGCGCCAGCAGCTTAAGACTAGCGGGAGTAGGGGAGACCCAGTACTTC
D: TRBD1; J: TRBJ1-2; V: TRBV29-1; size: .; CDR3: CSAYSGQGFDGYTF; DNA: TGCAGCGCTTACTCGGGACAGGGCTTCGACGGCTACACCTTC
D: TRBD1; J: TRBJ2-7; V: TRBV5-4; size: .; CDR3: CASSFNRGTYEQYF; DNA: TGTGCCAGCAGCTTTAACAGGGGTACCTACGAGCAGTACTTC
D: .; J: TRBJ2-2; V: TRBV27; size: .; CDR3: CASSLVRSLSTGELFF; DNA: TGTGCCAGCAGCCTAGTAAGGAGTTTAAGCACCGGGGAGCTGTTTTTT
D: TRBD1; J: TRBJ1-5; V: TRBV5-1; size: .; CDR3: CASSPGTDYQPQHF; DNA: TGCGCCAGCAGCCCGGGGACAGATTATCAGCCCCAGCATTTT
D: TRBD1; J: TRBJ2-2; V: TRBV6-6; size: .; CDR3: CASSYATGAATGELFF; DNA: TGTGCCAGCAGTTACGCGACAGGGGCGGCCACCGGGGAGCTGTTTTTT
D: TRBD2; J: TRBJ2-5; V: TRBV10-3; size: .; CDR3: CATSLALSQETQYF; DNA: TGTGCCACCTCACTAGCGCTCAGTCAAGAGACCCAGTACTTC
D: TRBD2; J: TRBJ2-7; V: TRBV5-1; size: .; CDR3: CASSWRTSGRDVNEQYF; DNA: TGCGCCAGCAGCTGGAGGACTAGCGGGAGGGATGTGAACGAGCAGTACTTC
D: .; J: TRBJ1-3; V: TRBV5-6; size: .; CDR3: CASSLSWLPGNTIYF; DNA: TGTGCCAGCAGCTTGTCTTGGTTGCCTGGAAACACCATATATTTT
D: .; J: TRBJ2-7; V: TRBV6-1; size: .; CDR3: CASIPRRGYEQYF; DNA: TGTGCCAGCATCCCTAGACGCGGATACGAGCAGTACTTC
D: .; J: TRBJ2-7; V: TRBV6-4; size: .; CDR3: CASSDKKARAGQDNEQYF; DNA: TGTGCCAGCAGTGACAAGAAGGCAAGGGCGGGACAAGACAACGAGCAGTACTTC
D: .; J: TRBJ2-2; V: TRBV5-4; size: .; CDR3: CASSDPGTQTNTGELFF; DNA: TGTGCCAGCAGCGACCCCGGGACTCAAACGAACACCGGGGAGCTGTTTTTT
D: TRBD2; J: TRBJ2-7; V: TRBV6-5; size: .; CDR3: CASSVESGRVYEQYF; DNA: TGTGCCAGCAGTGTCGAGAGCGGGAGGGTGTACGAGCAGTACTTC
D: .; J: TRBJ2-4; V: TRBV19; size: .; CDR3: CASSIMGGRAKNIQYF; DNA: TGTGCCAGTAGTATAATGGGAGGTCGAGCCAAAAACATTCAGTACTTC
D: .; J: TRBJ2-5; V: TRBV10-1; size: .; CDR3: CASSEGLSQETQYF; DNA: TGCGCCAGCAGTGAAGGACTATCCCAAGAGACCCAGTACTTC
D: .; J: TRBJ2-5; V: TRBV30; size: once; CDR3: CAWSEGWETQYF; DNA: TGTGCCTGGAGTGAGGGGTGGGAGACCCAGTACTTC
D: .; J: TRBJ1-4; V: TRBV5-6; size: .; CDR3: CASSLSGSRRANEKLFF; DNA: TGTGCCAGCAGCTTGTCTGGGAGTAGGCGGGCTAATGAAAAACTGTTTTTT
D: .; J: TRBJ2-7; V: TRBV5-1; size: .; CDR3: CASSFSGEEFEQYF; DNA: TGCGCCAGCAGCTTCTCCGGGGAGGAATTCGAGCAGTACTTC
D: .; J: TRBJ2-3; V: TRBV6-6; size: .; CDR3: CASSYSGDTQYF; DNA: TGTGCCAGCAGTTACTCGGGAGATACGCAGTATTTT
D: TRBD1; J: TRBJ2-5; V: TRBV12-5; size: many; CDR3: CARVAEDPGQGKETQYF; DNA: TGTGCTAGGGTAGCCGAAGATCCGGGACAGGGAAAAGAGACCCAGTACTTC
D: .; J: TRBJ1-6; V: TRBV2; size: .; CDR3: CASGGRGNSPLHF; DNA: TGTGCCAGCGGGGGCAGGGGAAATTCACCCCTCCACTTT
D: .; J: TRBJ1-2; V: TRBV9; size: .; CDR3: CASSVEPSSIYNYGYTF; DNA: TGTGCCAGCAGCGTAGAACCCTCCAGCATCTATAACTATGGCTACACCTTC
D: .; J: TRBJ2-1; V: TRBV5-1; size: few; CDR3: CASSLDASYNEQFF; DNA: TGCGCCAGCAGCTTGGATGCCTCCTACAATGAGCAGTTCTTC
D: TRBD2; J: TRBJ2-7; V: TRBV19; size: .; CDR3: CASSETSGFYEQYF; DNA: TGTGCCAGTAGTGAGACTAGCGGATTTTACGAGCAGTACTTC
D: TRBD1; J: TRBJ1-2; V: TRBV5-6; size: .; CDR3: CASSFRGQYGYTF; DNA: TGTGCCAGCAGCTTTAGGGGGCAGTACGGCTACACCTTC
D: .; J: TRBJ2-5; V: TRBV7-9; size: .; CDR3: CASSPGENQETQYF; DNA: TGTGCCAGCAGCCCCGGAGAAAACCAAGAGACCCAGTACTTC
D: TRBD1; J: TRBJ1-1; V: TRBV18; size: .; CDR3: CASSPYEGTVRTEAFF; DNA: TGTGCCAGCTCACCATACGAAGGGACAGTGCGGACTGAAGCTTTCTTT
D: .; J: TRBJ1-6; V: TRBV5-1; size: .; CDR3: CASSLDGTPSLHF; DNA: TGCGCCAGCAGCTTGGATGGGACACCCTCCCTCCACTTT
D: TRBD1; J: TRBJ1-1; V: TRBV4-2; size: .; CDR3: CASSQAGGAGTEAFF; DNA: TGTGCCAGCAGCCAAGCAGGGGGCGCTGGCACTGAAGCTTTCTTT
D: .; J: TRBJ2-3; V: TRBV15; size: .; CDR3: CATSRDGRTDTQYF; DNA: TGTGCCACCAGCAGAGATGGACGCACAGATACGCAGTATTTT
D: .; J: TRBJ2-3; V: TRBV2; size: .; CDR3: CASSIRDTLTDTQYF; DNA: TGTGCCAGCAGTATCCGGGACACCCTCACAGATACGCAGTATTTT
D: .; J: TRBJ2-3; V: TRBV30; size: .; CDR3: CAWSPGTDTQYF; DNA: TGTGCCTGGAGTCCAGGTACAGATACGCAGTATTTT
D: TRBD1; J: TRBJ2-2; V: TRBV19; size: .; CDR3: CASSIQGDGTGELFF; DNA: TGTGCCAGTAGTATACAGGGGGATGGCACCGGGGAGCTGTTTTTT
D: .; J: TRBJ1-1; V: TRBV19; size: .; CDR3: CASSMRGLRTEAFF; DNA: TGTGCCAGTAGTATGAGGGGCTTAAGGACTGAAGCTTTCTTT
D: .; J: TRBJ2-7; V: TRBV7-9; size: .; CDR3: CASSFGGTREHF; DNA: TGTGCCAGCAGCTTTGGTGGGACACGGGAGCACTTC
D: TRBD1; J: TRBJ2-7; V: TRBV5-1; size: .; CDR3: CASSSRTGTYEQYF; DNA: TGCGCCAGCAGCTCCAGGACAGGGACCTACGAGCAGTACTTC